This TCR beta chain comes out of a study of T cells in Graves' hyperthyroidism and ophthalmopathy. Notes on the study in general: Blood also carried most thyroid clonotypes expanded above 0.001. Ophthalmopathy onset followed model prediction by a median about six months.

The V end lost 7 bases, the J end lost 0 bases, and 11 bases lay between the germline ends. Germline V lookup: CDR1 SNHLY, CDR2 FYNNEI. The CDR3 is made up of 14 amino acids. Authors of the study amplified TCR beta CDR3 regions from RNA transcripts. Initially, a first-round RT-PCR of the TCR CDR3 employed the HTBI primer set. Via MiXCR, TCRdb re-called the multiplex PCR reads, giving one row per CDR3 protein. The repertoire consists of some 770,000 distinct CDR3 sequences, with about 17% occurring once and the leading ten covering roughly 8%. As to this clonotype: Its antigen is as yet unknown. This clone may be a read error of a much larger clone one base away.

Uncontrolled infection, other autoimmune disease, pregnancy or lactation disqualified patients from enrolment. This sample holds PBMCs from about 10 ml fresh peripheral blood. This clonotype was sampled from a man aged 18 to 35 with Graves' hyperthyroidism. V usage is TRBV2 and J usage is TRBJ2-3; D could derive from TRBD1 or TRBD2 (5 bases each). The material sequenced was blood. CDR3 sequence: CASTWGRSTDTQYF. The DNA of the CDR3 is TGTGCCAGCACCTGGGGGAGAAGCACAGATACGCAGTATTTT.